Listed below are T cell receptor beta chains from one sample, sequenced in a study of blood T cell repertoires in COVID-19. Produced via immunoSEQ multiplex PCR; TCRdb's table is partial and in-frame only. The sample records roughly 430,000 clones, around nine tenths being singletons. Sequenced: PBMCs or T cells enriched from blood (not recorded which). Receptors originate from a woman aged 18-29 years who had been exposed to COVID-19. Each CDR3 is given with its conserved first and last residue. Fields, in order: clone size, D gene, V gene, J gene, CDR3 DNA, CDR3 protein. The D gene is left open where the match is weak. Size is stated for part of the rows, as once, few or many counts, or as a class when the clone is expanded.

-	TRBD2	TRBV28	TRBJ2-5	TGTGCCAGCAGTTTTTGGACTAGCGGGAGTCAGGAGACCCAGTACTTC	CASSFWTSGSQETQYF
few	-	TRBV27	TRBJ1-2	TGTGCCAGCAAGAGTACCATGTATGGCTACACCTTC	CASKSTMYGYTF
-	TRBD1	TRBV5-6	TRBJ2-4	TGTGCCAGCAGCTCTGACAGGGGGCGCGGGCAGTACTTC	CASSSDRGRGQYF
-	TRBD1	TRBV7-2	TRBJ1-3	TGTGCCAGCAGCGATTTCGGGACAGTCTCTGGAAACACCATATATTTT	CASSDFGTVSGNTIYF
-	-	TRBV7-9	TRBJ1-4	TGTGCCAGCAGCTTAGTTCTGGGGCCTGAAAAACTGTTTTTT	CASSLVLGPEKLFF
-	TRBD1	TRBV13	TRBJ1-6	TGTGCCAGCAGCTTATGGGGGGACAGAAGTTCACCCCTCCACTTT	CASSLWGDRSSPLHF
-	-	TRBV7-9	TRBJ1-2	TGTGCCAGCAGCTTAGGGGCGGACACTAACTATGGCTACACCTTC	CASSLGADTNYGYTF
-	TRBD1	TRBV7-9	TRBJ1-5	TGTGCCAGCAGCTCAACAGGGGCACTTAATCAGCCCCAGCATTTT	CASSSTGALNQPQHF
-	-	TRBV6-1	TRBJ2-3	TGTGCCAGCAGTGACGACTTACTGCTCACAGATACGCAGTATTTT	CASSDDLLLTDTQYF
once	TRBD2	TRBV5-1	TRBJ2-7	TGCGCCAGCAGCTTGGATTTTCTAGCGGGAGGGAGCTCCTACGAGCAGTACTTC	CASSLDFLAGGSSYEQYF
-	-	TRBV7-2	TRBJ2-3	TGTGCCAGCAGCTTCCTAGGCGAAGATACGCAGTATTTT	CASSFLGEDTQYF
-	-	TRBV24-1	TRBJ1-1	TGTGCCACCAGAGCCAAACAGGGCGAGAACACTGAAGCTTTCTTT	CATRAKQGENTEAFF
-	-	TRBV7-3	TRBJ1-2	TGTGCCAGCAGCTTAATAATCGACAGAGGTGATGGCTACACCTTC	CASSLIIDRGDGYTF
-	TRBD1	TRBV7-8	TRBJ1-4	TGTGCCAGCAGCGGGCGACAGGGGGTCGATGAAAAACTGTTTTTT	CASSGRQGVDEKLFF
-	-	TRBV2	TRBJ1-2	TGTGCCAGCAGTGAAGACAGGGAACTCTATGGCTACACCTTC	CASSEDRELYGYTF
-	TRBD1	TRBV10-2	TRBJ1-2	TGCGCCAGCAGTGAGTCCCCTCGGACAGGCGCGGGGAGAGAATACGACTATGGCTACACCTTC	CASSESPRTGAGREYDYGYTF
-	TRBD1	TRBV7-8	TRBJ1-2	TGTGCCAGCACCAAATCAGGGACAGCCAACTATGGCTACACCTTC	CASTKSGTANYGYTF
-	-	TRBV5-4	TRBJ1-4	TGTGCCAGCAGCTTGGCCTTAGGGGCTAATGAAAAACTGTTTTTT	CASSLALGANEKLFF
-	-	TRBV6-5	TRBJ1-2	TGTGCCAGCAGTTACTCGATAGTACAGGGATATGGCTACACCTTC	CASSYSIVQGYGYTF
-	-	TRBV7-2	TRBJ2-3	TGTGCCAGCAGCCCAGTGTCAGGATATAGCACAGATACGCAGTATTTT	CASSPVSGYSTDTQYF
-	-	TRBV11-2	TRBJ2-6	TGTGCCAGCAGCCCTCCGGGTGGAAGCTCTGGGGCCAACGTCCTGACTTTC	CASSPPGGSSGANVLTF
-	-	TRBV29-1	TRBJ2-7	TGCAGCGTTGGAATTAGCCCCTACGAGCAGTACTTC	CSVGISPYEQYF
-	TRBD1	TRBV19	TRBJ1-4	TGTGCCAGTAGTAACAGGGGGCTGATTAATGAAAAACTGTTTTTT	CASSNRGLINEKLFF
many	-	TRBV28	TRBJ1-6	TGTGCCAGCAGACCTGGCTTGCACGGACTTTCACCCCTCCACTTT	CASRPGLHGLSPLHF
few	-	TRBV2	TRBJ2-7	TGTGCCAGCTCCTGGGGGCTTAGCTCCTACGAGCAGTACTTC	CASSWGLSSYEQYF
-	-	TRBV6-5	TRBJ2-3	TGTGCCAGCAGTTACCAAGAGACAGATACGCAGTATTTT	CASSYQETDTQYF
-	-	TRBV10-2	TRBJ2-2	TGCGCCAGCTGTTCTCTAGCGAACACCGGGGAGCTGTTTTTT	CASCSLANTGELFF
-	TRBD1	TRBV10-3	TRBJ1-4	TGTGCCTCCCGGGACAGGGGTGAAAAACTGTTTTTT	CASRDRGEKLFF
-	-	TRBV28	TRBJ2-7	TGTGCCAGCAGTTTATACCCCTCTAGCCGCTACGAGCAGTACTTC	CASSLYPSSRYEQYF
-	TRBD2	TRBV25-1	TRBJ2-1	TGTGCCAGCAGTGAACTAGCGGGATGGAATGAGCAGTTCTTC	CASSELAGWNEQFF
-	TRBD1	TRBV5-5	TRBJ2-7	TGTGCCAGCAGCCTGCGGGGACAGGGGGCTTACGAGCAGTACTTC	CASSLRGQGAYEQYF
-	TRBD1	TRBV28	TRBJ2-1	TGTGCCAGCAGCCAAACCGGGACAGGGCTCCATGAGCAGTTCTTC	CASSQTGTGLHEQFF
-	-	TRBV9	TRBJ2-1	TGTGCCAGCAGCGTCGAAGGGGGAACCTACAATGAGCAGTTCTTC	CASSVEGGTYNEQFF
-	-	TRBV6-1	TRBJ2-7	TGTGCCAGCAGTGAAGCTTTCGACGAGCAGTACTTC	CASSEAFDEQYF
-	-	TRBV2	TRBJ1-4	TGTGCCAGCAGTGATCACAGGGCAACTAATGAAAAACTGTTTTTT	CASSDHRATNEKLFF
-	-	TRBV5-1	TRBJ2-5	TGCGCCAGCAGCGTAGGACAGCAAGAGACCCAGTACTTC	CASSVGQQETQYF
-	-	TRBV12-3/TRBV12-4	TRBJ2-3	TGTGCCAGCTGTTCTAGCACAGATACGCAGTATTTT	CASCSSTDTQYF
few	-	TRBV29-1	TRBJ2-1	TGCAGCGTTGAGGAACTAGTTGGGGAGCAGTTCTTC	CSVEELVGEQFF
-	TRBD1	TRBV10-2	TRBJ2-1	TGCGCCAGCAGTAATCCAGGGGGTTACAATGAGCAGTTCTTC	CASSNPGGYNEQFF
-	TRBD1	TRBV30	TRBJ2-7	TGTGCCTGGAGTGGCAGGACAGGGAGCTCCTACGAGCAGTACTTC	CAWSGRTGSSYEQYF
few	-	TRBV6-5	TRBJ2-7	TGTGCCAGCAGTTACTCGGACACAGGCCCCAGGGACGAGCAGTACTTC	CASSYSDTGPRDEQYF
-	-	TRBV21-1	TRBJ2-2	TGTGCCAGCGCCGGACTAGTAACCCTCTCCCCCGGGGAGCTGTTTTTT	CASAGLVTLSPGELFF
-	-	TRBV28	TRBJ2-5	TGTGCCAGCAGTTTTACGGTGCCACTACAAGAGACCCAGTACTTC	CASSFTVPLQETQYF
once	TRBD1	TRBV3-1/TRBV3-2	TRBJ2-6	TGTGCCAGCAGCCAAGATTGGGGACAGGGGCTTTCTGGGGCCAACGTCCTGACTTTC	CASSQDWGQGLSGANVLTF
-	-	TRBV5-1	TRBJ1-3	TGCGCCAGCAGCTTGGCCTCAAGCGGGAGCTCTGGAAACACCATATATTTT	CASSLASSGSSGNTIYF
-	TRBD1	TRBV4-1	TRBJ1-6	TGCGCCAGCAGCCTGGACAGGGGGCTTAGCTCCTATAATTCACCCCTCCACTTT	CASSLDRGLSSYNSPLHF
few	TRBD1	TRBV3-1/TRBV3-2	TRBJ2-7	TGTGCCAGCAGCCACGGGACAGGCAACTCCTACGAGCAGTACTTC	CASSHGTGNSYEQYF
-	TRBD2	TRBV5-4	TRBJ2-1	TGTGCCAGCAGCCCCGGACTAGCGGGCTCCTACAATGAGCAGTTCTTC	CASSPGLAGSYNEQFF
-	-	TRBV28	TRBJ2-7	TGTGCCAGCAGTTTATTGGCCGGGCAGGGGGGCGAGCAGTACTTC	CASSLLAGQGGEQYF
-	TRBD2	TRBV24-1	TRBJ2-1	TGTGCCACCAGTGATTTGGCGGGAGGTGGGTACAATGAGCAGTTCTTC	CATSDLAGGGYNEQFF
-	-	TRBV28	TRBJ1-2	TGTGCCAGCAGTACCGGGTCTCAGAGGGGGGGCTACACCTTC	CASSTGSQRGGYTF